A selection of T cell receptor beta chains follows, all from one sample in a study of T cell repertoires in cytomegalovirus infection. No cognate antigen is known for these TCRs. TCRdb analysed the reads with MiXCR anew, one entry per CDR3 protein. The table lists 570,000 or so distinct CDR3 sequences, over 35% of them singletons. The sequencing here drew on cultured PBMCs, taken from culture after CMV antigen stimulation. All receptors derive from a human donor in good health (CMV status not recorded). Some clones in this sample may be carry-over from other donors' samples. The CDR3 runs from the conserved cysteine through the conserved F or W. D genes are given only for firm matches. Clone size is given for some rows only: seen once, a few or many times, or a class if the clone is expanded.

j_call,d_call,v_call,clone_size,cdr3_aa,cdr3_nt
TRBJ1-6,NA,TRBV5-4,NA,CASSSRGSHSPLHF,TGTGCCAGCAGCTCAAGAGGGTCTCATTCACCCCTCCACTTT
TRBJ2-5,NA,TRBV7-2,many,CASTFGKQETQYF,TGTGCCAGCACCTTCGGGAAGCAAGAGACCCAGTACTTC
TRBJ1-1,NA,TRBV11-1,few,CASSSYLGMNTEAFF,TGTGCCAGCAGCTCTTACCTAGGGATGAACACTGAAGCTTTCTTT
TRBJ2-1,TRBD2,TRBV7-2,few,CASSLSGASGLSEQFF,TGTGCCAGCAGCTTAAGCGGGGCCAGCGGGCTCAGTGAGCAGTTCTTC
TRBJ2-1,TRBD2,TRBV4-3,NA,CASSHLAGARDNEQFF,TGCGCCAGCAGCCATCTAGCGGGAGCCCGGGACAATGAGCAGTTCTTC
TRBJ1-2,NA,TRBV7-2,few,CASSLTHRDTSYGYTF,TGTGCCAGCAGCCTGACCCACAGGGACACCTCCTATGGCTACACCTTC
TRBJ2-6,NA,TRBV12-3/TRBV12-4,few,CASSPSGGANVLTF,TGTGCCAGCAGTCCGTCTGGTGGGGCCAACGTCCTGACTTTC
TRBJ2-7,TRBD1,TRBV7-2,NA,CASSQWDRGEQYF,TGTGCCAGCAGCCAGTGGGACAGGGGTGAGCAGTACTTC
TRBJ2-3,TRBD1,TRBV20-1,few,CSALGQGEDTQYF,TGCAGTGCTCTGGGACAGGGAGAAGATACGCAGTATTTT
TRBJ1-1,TRBD1,TRBV7-2,many,CASSPWTGYGDTEAFF,TGTGCCAGCAGCCCCTGGACAGGGTACGGGGACACTGAAGCTTTCTTT
TRBJ1-6,NA,TRBV3-1,NA,CASSPRGTVNNSPLHF,TGTGCCAGCAGCCCGCGGGGGACGGTCAATAATTCACCCCTCCACTTT
TRBJ1-2,TRBD1,TRBV12-3/TRBV12-4,NA,CASSRGTGALPGTF,TGTGCCAGCTCCCGCGGGACAGGGGCCCTGCCGGGCACCTTC
TRBJ1-6,NA,TRBV6-1,NA,CASSEADVSPLHF,TGTGCCAGCAGTGAAGCAGACGTGTCACCCCTCCACTTT
TRBJ2-1,NA,TRBV7-2,few,CASSPTTWNEQFF,TGTGCCAGCAGCCCGACGACCTGGAATGAGCAGTTCTTC
TRBJ2-1,TRBD2,TRBV7-2,many,CASSLVTGGRSSYNEQFF,TGTGCCAGCAGCTTAGTCACAGGCGGGAGAAGCTCCTACAATGAGCAGTTCTTC
TRBJ2-3,TRBD2,TRBV7-2,NA,CASSFVGGAGDTQCF,TGTGCCAGCAGCTTCGTCGGGGGGGCAGGAGATACGCAGTGTTTT
TRBJ2-7,TRBD1,TRBV6-1,few,CASSPGQVFYEQYF,TGTGCCAGCAGCCCGGGACAGGTTTTCTACGAGCAGTACTTC
TRBJ1-2,NA,TRBV6-6,few,CASGHREPIVNYGYTF,TGTGCCAGCGGCCACAGGGAACCCATCGTTAACTATGGCTACACCTTC
TRBJ1-5,NA,TRBV7-8,few,CASSLMANQPQHF,TGTGCCAGCAGCTTAATGGCAAATCAGCCCCAGCATTTT
TRBJ1-1,TRBD1,TRBV7-6,few,CASSSGQGHTEAFF,TGTGCCAGCAGCTCGGGACAGGGGCACACTGAAGCTTTCTTT
TRBJ2-7,TRBD1,TRBV7-2,many,CASRYDLGQNSYEQYF,TGTGCCAGCAGATACGATTTGGGACAGAACTCCTACGAGCAGTACTTC
TRBJ2-5,NA,TRBV7-8,few,CASSLTGGRGQETQYF,TGTGCCAGCAGCCTCACCGGGGGCAGGGGCCAAGAGACCCAGTACTTC
TRBJ1-1,TRBD1,TRBV4-3,NA,CASSQDLQGEAEAFF,TGCGCCAGCAGCCAAGATCTGCAGGGGGAGGCTGAAGCTTTCTTT
TRBJ2-1,NA,TRBV11-2,NA,CASAKNRGEQFF,TGTGCCAGTGCTAAGAACAGAGGTGAGCAGTTCTTC
TRBJ2-3,NA,TRBV7-8,NA,CASSVHHPRGSTDTQYF,TGTGCCAGCAGCGTACACCACCCGAGGGGATCCACAGATACGCAGTATTTT
TRBJ1-2,NA,TRBV27,NA,CASSFTGFGGYTF,TGTGCCAGCAGTTTTACAGGGTTCGGTGGCTACACCTTC
TRBJ2-3,NA,TRBV2,NA,CASTTGQITDTQYF,TGTGCCAGCACCACCGGACAGATCACAGATACGCAGTATTTT
TRBJ2-1,TRBD2,TRBV10-3,NA,CAIRETSDNEQFF,TGTGCCATCAGGGAAACTAGCGACAATGAGCAGTTCTTC
TRBJ2-3,TRBD2,TRBV7-2,few,CASSSGGSFGDTQYF,TGTGCCAGCAGCAGCGGGGGGTCCTTCGGGGATACGCAGTATTTT
TRBJ2-3,NA,TRBV4-1,NA,CASSRKNRDTQYF,TGCGCCAGCAGCCGCAAAAATCGGGATACGCAGTATTTT
TRBJ2-6,NA,TRBV7-2,few,CASSSQTGLGPGANVLTF,TGTGCCAGCAGCTCCCAGACAGGACTCGGACCTGGGGCCAACGTCCTGACTTTC
TRBJ2-3,TRBD2,TRBV27,NA,CASSGLAGVQDPTSTDTQYF,TGTGCCAGCAGCGGGCTAGCGGGAGTTCAGGATCCTACCAGCACAGATACGCAGTATTTT
TRBJ2-2,TRBD2,TRBV7-9,NA,CASSGRRGGSGELFF,TGTGCCAGCAGCGGAAGGCGGGGAGGGTCCGGGGAGCTGTTTTTT
TRBJ1-4,NA,TRBV12-3/TRBV12-4,NA,CASSMNGGGEKLFF,TGTGCCAGCAGTATGAACGGGGGGGGTGAAAAACTGTTTTTT
TRBJ2-1,NA,TRBV11-2,NA,CASSVQPPGASQGEQFF,TGTGCCAGCAGCGTCCAACCCCCGGGGGCCTCCCAAGGGGAGCAGTTCTTC
TRBJ2-7,TRBD1,TRBV6-2/TRBV6-3,once,CASRGQVVQYF,TGTGCCAGCAGAGGACAGGTTGTGCAGTACTTC
TRBJ2-7,NA,TRBV4-3,NA,CASSQETGPYYEQYF,TGCGCCAGCAGCCAAGAAACGGGACCGTACTACGAGCAGTACTTC
TRBJ2-5,TRBD2,TRBV15,few,CATSRVGAGEETQYF,TGTGCCACCAGCAGAGTCGGAGCGGGAGAGGAGACCCAGTACTTC
TRBJ2-7,TRBD1,TRBV11-2,few,CASSRTGNYEQYF,TGTGCCAGCAGCCGGACAGGGAACTACGAGCAGTACTTC
TRBJ1-6,TRBD1,TRBV7-1,NA,CASSSQPDRATLHF,TGTGCCAGCAGCTCACAGCCGGACAGGGCGACCCTCCACTTT
TRBJ1-4,NA,TRBV4-3,NA,CASSSRWDGTNEKLFF,TGCGCCAGCAGTTCCCGCTGGGACGGAACTAATGAAAAACTGTTTTTT
TRBJ2-3,NA,TRBV7-2,NA,CASSLIGSADTQYF,TGTGCCAGCAGCCTGATAGGGTCGGCAGATACGCAGTATTTT
TRBJ2-5,NA,TRBV11-1,NA,CASSHPPHQETQYF,TGTGCCAGCAGCCACCCTCCCCACCAAGAGACCCAGTACTTC
TRBJ2-3,TRBD2,TRBV20-1,few,CSVWTSGSYTQYF,TGCAGTGTATGGACTAGCGGGTCGTATACGCAGTATTTT